The source of this T cell receptor (beta chain) is a study of T cell repertoires and HLA-DP antigens. The overall study: Donor ages ranged from 18-to-29 to 60-to-69; two men, one woman.

The PCR primers covered 54 TRBV and 13 TRBJ segments. Using immunoSEQ multiplex PCR, the repertoire was profiled, and TCRdb retains in-frame clones only, with some absent. The table has over 60,000 clones, about four fifths seen once. V dropped 5 bases and J dropped 6; count of bases not matched to a gene: 9. The CDR3 has 15 residues. Germline CDR1 and CDR2: SGHTA and FQGNSA. Details on this clone: The antigen is unknown.

The sequence derives from a man aged 55 to 69 in good health and CMV-seronegative. The rearrangement joins TRBV7-2 to TRBJ2-2, with 7 nucleotides matching TRBD1. Sequenced input: CD4+ T cells from PBMCs. The DNA of the CDR3 is TGTGCCAGCAGCGATGACAGGGAAATTGCCGGGGAGCTGTTTTTT. Translating gives CASSDDREIAGELFF.